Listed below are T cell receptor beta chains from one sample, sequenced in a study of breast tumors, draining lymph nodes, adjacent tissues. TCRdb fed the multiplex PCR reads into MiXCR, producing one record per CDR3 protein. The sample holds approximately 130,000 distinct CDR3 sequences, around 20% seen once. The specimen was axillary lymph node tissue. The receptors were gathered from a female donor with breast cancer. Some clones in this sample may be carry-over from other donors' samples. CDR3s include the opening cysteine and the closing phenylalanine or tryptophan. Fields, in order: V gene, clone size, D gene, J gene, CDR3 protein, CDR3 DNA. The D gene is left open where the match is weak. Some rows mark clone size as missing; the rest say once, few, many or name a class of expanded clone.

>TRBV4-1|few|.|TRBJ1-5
CASSHRDTNQPQHF
TGCGCCAGCAGCCACCGGGACACAAATCAGCCCCAGCATTTT
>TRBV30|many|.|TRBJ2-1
CACGRAAWNEQFF
TGTGCCTGCGGGCGGGCGGCCTGGAATGAGCAGTTCTTC
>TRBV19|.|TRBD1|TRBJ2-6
CGSSYRGQGKKTGANVLTF
TGTGGCAGTAGCTATAGAGGACAGGGGAAGAAAACTGGGGCCAACGTCCTGACTTTC
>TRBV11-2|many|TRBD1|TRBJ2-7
CASSRDRAAYEQYF
TGTGCCAGCAGCCGAGACAGGGCGGCCTACGAGCAGTACTTC
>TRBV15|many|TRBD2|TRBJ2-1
CATSRGGLAGYNEQFF
TGTGCCACCAGCAGAGGCGGGCTAGCGGGGTACAATGAGCAGTTCTTC
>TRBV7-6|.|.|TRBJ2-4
CVSSTRIQYF
TGTGTCAGCAGCACTAGAATACAGTACTTC
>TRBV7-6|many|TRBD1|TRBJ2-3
CASSPGQADTQYF
TGTGCCAGCAGCCCCGGACAGGCAGATACGCAGTATTTT
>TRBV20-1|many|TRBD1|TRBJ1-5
CSATSVGDSYSNQPQHF
TGCAGTGCTACCAGTGTAGGGGACAGTTATAGCAATCAGCCCCAGCATTTT
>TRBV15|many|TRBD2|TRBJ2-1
CATSRGGGREQFF
TGTGCCACCAGCAGAGGGGGGGGACGTGAGCAGTTCTTC
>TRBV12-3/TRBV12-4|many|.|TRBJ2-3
CASSLRAGQADTQYF
TGTGCCAGCAGTCTTAGGGCGGGACAAGCAGATACGCAGTATTTT
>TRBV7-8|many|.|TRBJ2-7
CASSRPVSGTQTSVREQYF
TGTGCCAGCAGCCGGCCCGTATCCGGGACACAAACGTCGGTTCGCGAGCAGTACTTC
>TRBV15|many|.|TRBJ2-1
CATSRDRGPYNNEQFF
TGTGCCACCAGCAGAGATAGGGGCCCCTACAACAATGAGCAGTTCTTC
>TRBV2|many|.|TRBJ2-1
CASSFPLSLGSGDNEQFF
TGTGCCAGCAGTTTTCCACTCTCACTTGGATCGGGAGACAATGAGCAGTTCTTC
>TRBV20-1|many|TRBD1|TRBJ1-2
CSASDRGYGYTF
TGCAGTGCTTCGGACAGGGGCTATGGCTACACCTTC
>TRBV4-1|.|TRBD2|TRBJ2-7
CASRKASTGGSSDEQYF
TGCGCCAGCAGAAAAGCGTCGACTGGCGGGAGTTCTGACGAGCAGTACTTC
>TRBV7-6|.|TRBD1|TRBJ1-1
CASTGTGGTEAFF
TGTGCCAGCACCGGGACAGGGGGTACTGAAGCTTTCTTT
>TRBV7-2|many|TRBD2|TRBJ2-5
CASSLRGLAEGAQYF
TGTGCCAGCAGCTTAAGGGGCCTAGCGGAAGGGGCCCAGTACTTC
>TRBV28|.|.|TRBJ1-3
CASSLLGSGNTIYF
TGTGCCAGCTCTCTCTTGGGGTCTGGAAACACCATATATTTT
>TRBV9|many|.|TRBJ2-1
CASSVSGLSTGSEQFF
TGTGCCAGCAGCGTTTCAGGACTGTCTACGGGGAGTGAGCAGTTCTTC
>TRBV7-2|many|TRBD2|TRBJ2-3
CASSLALGLETDTQYF
TGTGCCAGCAGCTTAGCGCTCGGACTAGAGACAGATACGCAGTATTTT
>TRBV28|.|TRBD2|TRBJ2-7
CVSTNGLAGPYEQYF
TGTGTCAGCACTAATGGACTAGCGGGACCCTACGAGCAGTACTTC
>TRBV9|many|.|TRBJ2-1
CASSALLGGHEQFF
TGTGCCAGCAGCGCCTTATTGGGTGGGCATGAGCAGTTCTTC
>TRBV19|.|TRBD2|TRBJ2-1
CATHGTSGSNEQFF
TGTGCCACCCACGGGACTAGCGGGAGTAATGAGCAGTTCTTC
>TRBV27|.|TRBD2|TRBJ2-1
CATKTSGSLGKQFF
TGTGCCACCAAAACTAGCGGGAGTCTAGGGAAGCAGTTCTTC
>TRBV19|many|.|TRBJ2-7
CASSPGILDEQYF
TGTGCCAGTAGCCCCGGAATACTCGACGAGCAGTACTTC
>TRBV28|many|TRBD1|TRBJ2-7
CASSGYGTGGSQFDEQYF
TGTGCCAGCAGTGGCTACGGGACAGGGGGTTCCCAGTTTGACGAGCAGTACTTC
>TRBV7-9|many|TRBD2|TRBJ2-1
CASSFKREGHEQFF
TGTGCCAGCAGCTTCAAGCGGGAGGGCCATGAGCAGTTCTTC
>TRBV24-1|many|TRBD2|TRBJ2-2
CATSSVTSGNTGELFF
TGTGCCACCAGCTCTGTCACTAGCGGAAACACCGGGGAGCTGTTTTTT
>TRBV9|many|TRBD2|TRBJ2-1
CASSAVGLAGVEEQFF
TGTGCCAGCAGCGCGGTGGGACTAGCGGGAGTGGAGGAGCAGTTCTTC
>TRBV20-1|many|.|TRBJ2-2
CSARVSVTGELFF
TGCAGTGCTAGAGTATCTGTCACCGGGGAGCTGTTTTTT
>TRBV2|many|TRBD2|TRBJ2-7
CASSDVAGRLQYF
TGTGCCAGCAGTGATGTAGCGGGGCGCCTCCAGTACTTC
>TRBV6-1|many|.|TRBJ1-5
CASSDSAQPQHF
TGTGCCAGCAGTGACAGCGCGCAGCCCCAGCATTTT
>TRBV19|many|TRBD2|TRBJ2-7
CASSMSLGAGTYEQYF
TGTGCCAGTAGTATGAGCCTAGGAGCGGGAACCTACGAGCAGTACTTC
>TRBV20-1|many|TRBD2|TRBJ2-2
CSARGGTSGIPGELFF
TGCAGTGCTAGAGGGGGAACTAGCGGGATCCCCGGGGAGCTGTTTTTT
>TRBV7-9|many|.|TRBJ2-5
CASSLAPQVIQETQYF
TGTGCCAGCAGCTTAGCGCCCCAGGTTATCCAAGAGACCCAGTACTTC
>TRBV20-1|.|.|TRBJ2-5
CSAPSGGRETQYF
TGCAGTGCCCCTAGTGGAGGGAGAGAGACCCAGTACTTC
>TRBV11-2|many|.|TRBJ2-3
CASSLWLADTQYF
TGTGCCAGCAGCTTATGGTTGGCAGATACGCAGTATTTT
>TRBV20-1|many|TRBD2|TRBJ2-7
CSATDGGRAYEQYF
TGCAGTGCTACGGATGGCGGGAGGGCCTACGAGCAGTACTTC
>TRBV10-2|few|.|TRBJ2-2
CASTQGAGELFF
TGCGCCAGCACACAGGGAGCCGGGGAGCTGTTTTTT
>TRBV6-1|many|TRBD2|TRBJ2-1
CASTPTSGREYNEQFF
TGTGCCAGCACGCCTACTAGCGGGAGGGAATACAATGAGCAGTTCTTC
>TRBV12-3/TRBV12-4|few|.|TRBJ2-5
CASSPQAGVETQYF
TGTGCCAGCAGTCCGCAGGCAGGGGTAGAGACCCAGTACTTC
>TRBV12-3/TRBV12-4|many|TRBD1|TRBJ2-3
CASNDRVWEKSKDTQYF
TGTGCCAGCAATGACAGGGTGTGGGAAAAGTCGAAAGATACGCAGTATTTT
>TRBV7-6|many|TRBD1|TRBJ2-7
CASSLVGGNEQYF
TGTGCCAGCAGCTTAGTAGGGGGCAACGAGCAGTACTTC
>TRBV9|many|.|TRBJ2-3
CASSVEGDYTDTQYF
TGTGCCAGCAGCGTAGAAGGAGACTACACAGATACGCAGTATTTT
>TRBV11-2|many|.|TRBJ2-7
CASSLEYYEQYF
TGTGCCAGCAGCTTAGAATACTACGAGCAGTACTTC
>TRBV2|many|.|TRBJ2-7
CASSVVLGASAPYEQYF
TGTGCCAGCAGTGTGGTTTTAGGGGCTAGCGCACCATACGAGCAGTACTTC
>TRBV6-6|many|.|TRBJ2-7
CASSNRAPYEQYF
TGTGCCAGCAGCAACCGGGCCCCCTACGAGCAGTACTTC
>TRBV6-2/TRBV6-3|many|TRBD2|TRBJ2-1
CASSWGSLAGGRGQFF
TGTGCCAGCAGTTGGGGGTCGCTAGCGGGAGGGAGGGGGCAGTTCTTC